The rows below give T cell receptor beta chains drawn from one sample of a study of T cell repertoires in cytomegalovirus infection. The antigens these receptors bind are not known. TCRdb re-derived calls from the reads in MiXCR, one entry per CDR3 protein. This sample yields roughly 730,000 distinct CDR3 sequences, of which 30% to 35% are seen a single time; 15% to 20% belongs to the top ten. This specimen was cultured PBMCs, taken from culture after CMV antigen stimulation. The receptors originated from a human donor in good health (CMV status not recorded). Some clones in this sample may be carry-over from other donors' samples. Both conserved end residues are part of each CDR3. Fields, in order: V gene, D gene, J gene, clone size, CDR3 protein, CDR3 DNA. The D gene is left open where the match is weak. Clone size appears in some rows only: once, few, many, or a class for an expanded clone.

>TRBV6-2/TRBV6-3|-|TRBJ2-3|-
CASSSVGRRTDTQYF
TGTGCCAGCAGTTCCGTAGGGCGGAGGACAGATACGCAGTATTTT
>TRBV5-1|TRBD2|TRBJ2-1|-
CASSLESGGAEFF
TGCGCCAGCAGCTTGGAGAGCGGGGGGGCTGAGTTCTTC
>TRBV28|-|TRBJ1-1|-
CASSPLGIVAFF
TGTGCCAGCAGTCCCCTGGGGATTGTAGCTTTCTTT
>TRBV6-8|TRBD1|TRBJ2-3|few
CASRPGQGRVTDTQYF
TGTGCCAGCAGACCTGGACAGGGGAGGGTAACAGATACGCAGTATTTT
>TRBV7-9|-|TRBJ1-4|few
CASSLSQGNEKLFF
TGTGCCAGCAGCTTAAGCCAGGGTAATGAAAAACTGTTTTTT
>TRBV6-5|TRBD2|TRBJ2-3|-
CASSYTLGAGVGDTQYF
TGTGCCAGCAGTTACACCCTAGGAGCGGGAGTTGGAGATACGCAGTATTTT
>TRBV7-9|-|TRBJ1-2|many
CASTLEWRGQPYGYTF
TGTGCCAGCACCTTAGAATGGCGAGGGCAGCCCTATGGCTACACCTTC
>TRBV7-9|-|TRBJ2-3|few
CASSRASPSTDTQYF
TGTGCCAGCAGCCGTGCCTCGCCGAGCACAGATACGCAGTATTTT
>TRBV2|TRBD2|TRBJ2-5|-
CASTQAGGSSETQYF
TGTGCCAGCACCCAAGCGGGGGGAAGCTCAGAGACCCAGTACTTC
>TRBV4-1|-|TRBJ1-1|-
CASSQAKTVTEAFF
TGCGCCAGCAGCCAAGCTAAGACGGTCACTGAAGCTTTCTTT
>TRBV7-2|TRBD1|TRBJ1-6|many
CASSPRGTGNSPLHF
TGTGCCAGCAGCCCAAGAGGGACAGGGAATTCACCCCTCCACTTT
>TRBV7-2|-|TRBJ2-7|few
CASSFRGGPSYEQYF
TGTGCCAGCAGCTTTCGAGGGGGACCATCCTACGAGCAGTACTTC